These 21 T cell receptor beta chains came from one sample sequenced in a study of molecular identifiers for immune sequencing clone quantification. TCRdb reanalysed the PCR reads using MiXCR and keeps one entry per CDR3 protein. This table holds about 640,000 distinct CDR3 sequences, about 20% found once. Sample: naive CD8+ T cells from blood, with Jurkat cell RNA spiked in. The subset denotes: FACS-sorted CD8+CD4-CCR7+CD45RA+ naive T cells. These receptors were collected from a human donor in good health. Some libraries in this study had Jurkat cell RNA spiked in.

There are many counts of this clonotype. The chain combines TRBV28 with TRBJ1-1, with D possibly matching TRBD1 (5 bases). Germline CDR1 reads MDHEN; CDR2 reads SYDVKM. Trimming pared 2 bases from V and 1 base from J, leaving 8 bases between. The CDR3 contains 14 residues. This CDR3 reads CASSLDGGNTEAFF. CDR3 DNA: TGTGCCAGCAGTTTAGATGGGGGGAACACTGAAGCTTTCTTT.

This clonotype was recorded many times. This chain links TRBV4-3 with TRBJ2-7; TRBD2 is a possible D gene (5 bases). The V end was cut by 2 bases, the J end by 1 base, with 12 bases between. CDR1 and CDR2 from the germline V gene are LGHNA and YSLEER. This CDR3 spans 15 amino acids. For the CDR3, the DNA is TGCGCCAGCAGCCAATTTACGAGCGGTTCCTACGAGCAGTACTTC. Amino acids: CASSQFTSGSYEQYF.

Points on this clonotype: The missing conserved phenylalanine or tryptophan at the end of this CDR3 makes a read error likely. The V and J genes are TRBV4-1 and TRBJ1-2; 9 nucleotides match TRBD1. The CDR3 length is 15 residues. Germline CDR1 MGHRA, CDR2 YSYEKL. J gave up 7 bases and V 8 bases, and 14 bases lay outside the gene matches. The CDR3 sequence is CASGPLRGQGTGYTL. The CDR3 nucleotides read TGCGCCAGCGGCCCGCTACGGGGACAGGGAACTGGCTACACCCTC.

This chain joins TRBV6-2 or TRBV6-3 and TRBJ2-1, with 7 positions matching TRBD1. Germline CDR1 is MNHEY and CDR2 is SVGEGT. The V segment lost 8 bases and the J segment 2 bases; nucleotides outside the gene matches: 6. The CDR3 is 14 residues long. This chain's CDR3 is CASLTQGTYNEQFF. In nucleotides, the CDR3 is TGTGCCAGCCTGACACAGGGGACCTACAATGAGCAGTTCTTC.

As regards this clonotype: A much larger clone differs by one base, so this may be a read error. The CDR3 region has the DNA TGTGCCAGCACCCGGTGGGGTACGGACACTGAAGCTTTCTTT. Translated: CASTRWGTDTEAFF. The chain combines TRBV12-3 or TRBV12-4 with TRBJ1-1; D gene ambiguous. With 7 bases removed from V and 3 bases from J, the gap between germline ends came to 15 bases. This CDR3 has 14 residues.

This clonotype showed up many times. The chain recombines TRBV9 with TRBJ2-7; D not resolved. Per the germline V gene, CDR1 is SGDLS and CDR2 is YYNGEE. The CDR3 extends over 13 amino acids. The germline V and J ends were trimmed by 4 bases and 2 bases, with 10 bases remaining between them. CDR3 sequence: CASSPMPPYEQYF. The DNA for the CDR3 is TGTGCCAGCAGCCCTATGCCTCCCTACGAGCAGTACTTC.

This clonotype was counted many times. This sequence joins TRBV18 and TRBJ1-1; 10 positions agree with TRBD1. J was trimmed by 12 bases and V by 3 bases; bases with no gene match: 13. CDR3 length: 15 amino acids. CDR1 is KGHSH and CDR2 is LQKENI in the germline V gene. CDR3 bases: TGTGCCAGCTCACCGTCGTACGGGACAGGGGAACAATCTTTCTTT. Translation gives CASSPSYGTGEQSFF. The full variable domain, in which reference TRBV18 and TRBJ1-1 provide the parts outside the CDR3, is NAGVMQNPRHLVRRRGQEARLRCSPMKGHSHVYWYRQLPEEGLKFMVYLQKENIIDESGMPKERFSAEFPKEGPSILRIQQVVRGDSAAYFCASSPSYGTGEQSFFGQGTRLTVV.

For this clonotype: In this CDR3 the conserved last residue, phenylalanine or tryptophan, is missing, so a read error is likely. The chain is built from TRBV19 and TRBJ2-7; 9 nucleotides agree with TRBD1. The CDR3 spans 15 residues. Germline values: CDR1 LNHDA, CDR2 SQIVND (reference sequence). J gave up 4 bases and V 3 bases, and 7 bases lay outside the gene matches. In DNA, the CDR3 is TGTGCCAGTAGTATGGGGACAGGGCATGGGTACGAGCAGTACTCC. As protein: CASSMGTGHGYEQYS.

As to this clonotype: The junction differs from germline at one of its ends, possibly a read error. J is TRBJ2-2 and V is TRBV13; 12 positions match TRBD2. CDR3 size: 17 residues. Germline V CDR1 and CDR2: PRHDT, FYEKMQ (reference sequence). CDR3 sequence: CASGFPSGGARTGEMFF. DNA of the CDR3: TGTGCCAGCGGCTTCCCTAGCGGGGGGGCCCGGACCGGGGAGATGTTTTTT.

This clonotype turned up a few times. The CDR3 loop is CASSGQGAGGEQFF. The DNA for the CDR3 is TGTGCCAGCAGTGGACAGGGGGCTGGGGGTGAGCAGTTCTTC. The V gene is TRBV27, the J gene TRBJ2-1, with 11 bases matching TRBD1. The CDR3 is 14 amino acids. Germline CDR1 MNHEY, CDR2 SMNVEV (reference sequence). J lost 9 bases, V lost 5 bases, and 6 bases had no gene match.

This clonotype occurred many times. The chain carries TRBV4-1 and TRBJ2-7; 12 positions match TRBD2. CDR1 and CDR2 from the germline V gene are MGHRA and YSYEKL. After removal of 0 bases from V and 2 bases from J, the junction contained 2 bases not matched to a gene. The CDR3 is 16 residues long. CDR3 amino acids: CASSQEASGGAYEQYF. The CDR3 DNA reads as TGCGCCAGCAGCCAAGAAGCTAGCGGGGGGGCCTACGAGCAGTACTTC.

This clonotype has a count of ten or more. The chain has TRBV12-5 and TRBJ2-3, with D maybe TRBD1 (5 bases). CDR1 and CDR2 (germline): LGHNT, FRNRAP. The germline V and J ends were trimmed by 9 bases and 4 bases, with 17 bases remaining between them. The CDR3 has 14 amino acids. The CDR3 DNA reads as TGTGCTAGCGGAGACAGTCGCAACCCAGATACGCAGTATTTT. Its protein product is CASGDSRNPDTQYF.

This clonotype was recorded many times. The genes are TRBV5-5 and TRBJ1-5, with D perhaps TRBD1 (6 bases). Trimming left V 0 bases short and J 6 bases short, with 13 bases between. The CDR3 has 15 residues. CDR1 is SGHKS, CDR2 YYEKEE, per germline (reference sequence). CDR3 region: CASSLEGRGGQPQHF. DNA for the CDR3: TGTGCCAGCAGCTTGGAGGGCAGGGGAGGTCAGCCCCAGCATTTT.

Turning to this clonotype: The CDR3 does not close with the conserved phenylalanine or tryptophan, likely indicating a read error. The CDR3 nucleotides read TGTGCCAGCAGTTACGTAGGGGACTCCTACGAGCAGTACTCC. Translating it yields CASSYVGDSYEQYS. The rearrangement uses TRBV6-2 or TRBV6-3 and TRBJ2-7; D may be TRBD1 (5 bases). The CDR3 is 14 amino acids. Trimming stripped 2 bases from V and 0 bases from J, with 8 bases between. Germline V gives CDR1 MNHEY, CDR2 SVGEGT.

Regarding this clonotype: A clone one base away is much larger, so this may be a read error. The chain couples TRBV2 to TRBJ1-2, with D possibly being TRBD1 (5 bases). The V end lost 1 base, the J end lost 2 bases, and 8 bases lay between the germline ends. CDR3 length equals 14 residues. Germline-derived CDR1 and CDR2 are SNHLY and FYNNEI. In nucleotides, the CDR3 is TGTGCCAGCAGTGAAGGGGACGGGAACTATGGCTACACCTTC. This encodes CASSEGDGNYGYTF.

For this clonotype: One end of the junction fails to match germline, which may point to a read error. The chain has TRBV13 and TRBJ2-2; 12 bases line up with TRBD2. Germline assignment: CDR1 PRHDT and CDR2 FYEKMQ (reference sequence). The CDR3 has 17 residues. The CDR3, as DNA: TGTGCCAGCGGCTTCCCTAGCGGGGGGGCCCGGACCGGGGAGCTGTTTTTT. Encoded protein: CASGFPSGGARTGELFF.

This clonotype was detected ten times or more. The CDR3 loop reads CASSTNRYEQYF. For the CDR3, the DNA is TGTGCCAGTAGTACCAACAGGTACGAGCAGTACTTC. This chain links TRBV19 with TRBJ2-7; perhaps TRBD1 as D (5 bases). The CDR3 covers 12 residues. CDR1 is LNHDA and CDR2 is SQIVND in the germline V gene (reference sequence). V lost 4 bases and J lost 4, with 8 bases in between.

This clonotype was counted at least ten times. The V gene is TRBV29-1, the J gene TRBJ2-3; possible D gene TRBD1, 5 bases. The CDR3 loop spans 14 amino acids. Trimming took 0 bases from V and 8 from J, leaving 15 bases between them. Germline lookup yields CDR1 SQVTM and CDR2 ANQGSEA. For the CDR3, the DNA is TGCAGCGTTGAAGACTTGCGACAGTACTTTACGCAGTATTTT. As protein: CSVEDLRQYFTQYF.

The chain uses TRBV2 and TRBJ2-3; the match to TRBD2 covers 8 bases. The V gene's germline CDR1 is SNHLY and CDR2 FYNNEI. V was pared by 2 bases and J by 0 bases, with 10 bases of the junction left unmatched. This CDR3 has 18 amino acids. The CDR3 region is CASSEPSGLDFSTDTQYF. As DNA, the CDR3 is TGTGCCAGCAGTGAACCTAGCGGGCTCGACTTTAGCACAGATACGCAGTATTTT.

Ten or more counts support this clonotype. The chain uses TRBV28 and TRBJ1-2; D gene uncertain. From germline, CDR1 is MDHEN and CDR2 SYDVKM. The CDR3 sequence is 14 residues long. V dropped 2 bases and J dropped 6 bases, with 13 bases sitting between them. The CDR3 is CASSLPTAPNGYTF. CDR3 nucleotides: TGTGCCAGCAGTTTACCAACCGCCCCGAATGGCTACACCTTC.

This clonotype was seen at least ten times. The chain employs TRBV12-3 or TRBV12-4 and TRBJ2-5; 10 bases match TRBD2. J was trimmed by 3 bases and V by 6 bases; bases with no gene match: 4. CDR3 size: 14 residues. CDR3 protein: CASSRGLAEETQYF. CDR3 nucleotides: TGTGCCAGCAGCCGCGGACTAGCGGAAGAGACCCAGTACTTC.